This T cell receptor beta chain comes out of a study of T cells in women clearing cervical HPV infection. Whole-study context: Controls gave blood once infection was undetectable; cases at lesion identification.

Measured with immunoSEQ multiplex PCR; TCRdb has only the in-frame clones, and not every one. The sample's table shows over 35,000 clones. The CDR3 is 17 residues long. Germline V gene sequence: CDR1 LNHDA, CDR2 SQIVND (reference sequence). V gave up 1 base and J gave up 4 bases; unmatched junction bases: 4. Remarks on this clone: Its specificity is unknown. With the read ending 3 residues before the CDR3 end, the germline J gene is used to fill in that end.

Study-wide results and caveats: Cases and controls were distinguished at AUC about 0.86 by richness and V genes. TRBV6-7 abundance was lower in cases than controls (approximately 0.11% versus 0.16%).

The receptor was isolated from a woman between 18 and 70 years old with a cervical HPV16 infection that either progressed to CIN3+ or cleared (not recorded which). The sequencing sample was made of blood buffy coat. This chain uses TRBV19 with TRBJ2-1; 13 nucleotides agree with TRBD2. The DNA read from the CDR3 is TGTGCCAGTAGTATAGGAGGGACTAGCGGGATTTACAATGAG. This encodes CASSIGGTSGIYNE. The complete CDR3 sequence is CASSIGGTSGIYNEQFF.